In this sample, the clone carrying this TCR beta chain turned up many times. Over about 19 PCR cycles, TCRs were amplified from a constant-region primer and V-primer adapter. TCRdb re-called the reads with MiXCR, one entry per CDR3 protein. Among roughly 50,000 distinct CDR3 sequences listed, approximately 33% were seen once. The data originate from a study of low-dose radiotherapy and immunotherapy resistance in tumors. The sample's time point: after trial treatment. Treatment: LDRT plus nivolumab, ipilimumab, low-dose cyclophosphamide and aspirin (RACIN trial). Looked up from germline, CDR1 is LGHDT and CDR2 is YNNKEL (reference sequence). The CDR3 is 19 residues long. Trimming took 2 bases from V and 2 from J; bases not matched to a gene: 9.

The V and J genes are TRBV3-1 and TRBJ2-5; 15 bases align to TRBD2. This TCR derives from a male donor with rectosigmoid adenocarcinoma. Sample: PBMCs, taken after low-dose radiotherapy plus immunotherapy. CDR3 nucleotide sequence: TGTGCCAGCAGCCAACGAACGGGACTAGCGGGGGGAGTGCAAGAGACCCAGTACTTC. It translates to CASSQRTGLAGGVQETQYF.